These 9 T cell receptor beta chains originate from one sample sequenced in a study of blood T cell repertoires in COVID-19. Measured with immunoSEQ multiplex PCR; TCRdb has only the in-frame clones, and not every one. The sample contains over 20,000 clones, about 84% of which appear only once. The sample was peripheral blood. These receptors came from a man aged 50-60 years with active or convalescent COVID-19.

The J gene is TRBJ2-7, the V gene TRBV5-4, with 12 bases lining up with TRBD2. Germline lookup yields CDR1 SGHNT and CDR2 YYREEE (reference sequence). Germline trimming cut 3 bases from V and 9 bases from J; bases unmatched to any gene: 10. The CDR3 has 15 amino acids. CDR3 sequence: CASSSQLAGGHVQYF. The CDR3 DNA reads TGTGCCAGCAGCTCCCAACTAGCGGGAGGCCATGTGCAGTACTTC.

This chain joins TRBV4-1 and TRBJ2-6; 12 nucleotides line up with TRBD2. This CDR3 comprises 19 residues. The germline V gene encodes CDR1 MGHRA and CDR2 YSYEKL. After removal of 8 bases from V and 0 bases from J, the junction contained 11 bases not matched to a gene. The CDR3 spells CASGQTSGSGISGANVLTF. DNA for the CDR3: TGCGCCAGCGGACAGACTAGCGGGAGTGGTATCTCTGGGGCCAACGTCCTGACTTTC.

The V and J genes are TRBV28 and TRBJ1-2; no reliable D call. The CDR3 covers 12 residues. In germline, CDR1 is MDHEN, CDR2 SYDVKM. Trimming left V 8 bases short and J 8 bases short, with 15 bases between. The CDR3 coding sequence is TGTGCCAGCGCCCTTACATCTAGGGGCTACACCTTC. Amino acid sequence: CASALTSRGYTF.

The chain carries TRBV27 and TRBJ2-2; 8 positions match TRBD1. The junction had 9 bases not matched to a gene; V was cut back by 5 bases and J by 4 bases. Per the germline V gene, CDR1 is MNHEY and CDR2 is SMNVEV (reference sequence). This CDR3 region has 16 residues. CDR3 sequence: CASSLLPTGVTGELFF. In DNA, the CDR3 is TGTGCCAGCAGTCTCCTACCGACAGGGGTCACCGGGGAGCTGTTTTTT.

The genes are TRBV4-1 and TRBJ2-3; the D is unclear. The germline CDR1 and CDR2 sequences are MGHRA and YSYEKL. The CDR3 has 17 amino acids. V was shortened by 4 bases and J by 3 bases, with 20 bases between the two germline ends. CDR3 DNA: TGCGCCAGCAGCCGAATCCTTGCCCAGGAACCGACAGATACGCAGTATTTT. This sequence encodes CASSRILAQEPTDTQYF.

The V and J genes are TRBV28 and TRBJ1-5; no clear D gene. Between the trimmed V and J ends, which lost 2 bases and 5 bases, there was a span of 7 bases. CDR1 is MDHEN and CDR2 is SYDVKM in the germline V gene. CDR3 length: 13 residues. The CDR3 loop is CASSLVEHQPQHF. The CDR3 coding sequence is TGTGCCAGCAGTTTAGTGGAGCATCAGCCCCAGCATTTT.

The genes are TRBV5-1 and TRBJ1-1; D is uncertain. The germline V and J ends were trimmed by 4 bases and 4 bases, with 14 bases remaining between them. The germline CDR1 and CDR2 sequences are SGHRS and YFSETQ. The CDR3 sequence is 14 residues long. The CDR3 DNA sequence: TGCGCCAGCAGCCGAGGACCGGGAGGCACTGAAGCTTTCTTT. Translation: CASSRGPGGTEAFF.

V usage is TRBV7-3 and J usage is TRBJ1-1, with no clear D. Per germline, CDR1 SGHTA and CDR2 FQGTGA. The CDR3 covers 15 residues. V was pared by 6 bases and J by 1 base, with 15 bases between. In DNA, the CDR3 is TGTGCCAGCAGTCGCCTGTCGGCGGAGAACACTGAAGCTTTCTTT. Its translation: CASSRLSAENTEAFF.

The chain carries TRBV20-1 and TRBJ1-5, with D possibly being TRBD1 (5 bases). With 3 bases removed from V and 7 bases from J, the gap between germline ends came to 10 bases. This CDR3 has 12 amino acids. From germline, CDR1 is DFQATT and CDR2 SNEGSKA (reference sequence). The CDR3, as DNA: TGCAGTGCTAGTGTTCGGGGGCAGCCCCAGCATTTT. This encodes CSASVRGQPQHF.